These T cell receptor beta chains were read from a single sample in a study of preoperative IRX-2 immunotherapy in early breast cancer. Some clones are missing from TCRdb's copy, which holds only in-frame ones; the method was immunoSEQ multiplex PCR. The sample comprises about 37,000 clones, around four fifths of which are singletons, and over 1.3% rests with the top ten. The material was lymph node tissue, obtained after IRX-2 immunotherapy. Receptors were obtained from a human donor with breast cancer. CDR3s include the opening cysteine and the closing phenylalanine or tryptophan. A D gene is named only where the DNA matches it firmly. Clone size is given for some rows only: seen once, a few or many times, or a class if the clone is expanded.

d_call j_call clone_size v_call cdr3_aa cdr3_nt
NA TRBJ2-1 NA TRBV5-1 CASSLSDTIGSYNEQFF TGCGCCAGCAGCTTAAGCGACACCATAGGCTCCTACAATGAGCAGTTCTTC
TRBD2 TRBJ2-1 NA TRBV18 CASSSTGGYNEQFF TGTGCCAGCTCATCTACGGGGGGGTACAATGAGCAGTTCTTC
TRBD1 TRBJ2-7 NA TRBV29-1 CSVADRGYEQYF TGCAGCGTTGCAGACAGGGGGTACGAGCAGTACTTC
TRBD1 TRBJ2-2 NA TRBV11-3 CASSGRQGATGELFF TGTGCCAGCAGCGGGCGACAGGGGGCCACCGGGGAGCTGTTTTTT
NA TRBJ2-1 NA TRBV12-5 CASVYRPGVFF TGTGCCAGCGTATATAGGCCTGGGGTGTTCTTC
NA TRBJ2-1 NA TRBV19 CASSISGAMGGAPYNEQFF TGTGCCAGTAGTATCTCGGGCGCCATGGGGGGGGCACCCTACAATGAGCAGTTCTTC
NA TRBJ2-1 NA TRBV11-3 CASSFPGSRNEQFF TGTGCCAGCAGCTTCCCCGGGTCAAGGAATGAGCAGTTCTTC
TRBD2 TRBJ2-3 NA TRBV11-3 CASSLGGTSGAQYF TGTGCCAGCAGCTTAGGGGGGACTAGCGGAGCGCAGTATTTT
NA TRBJ1-4 NA TRBV4-1 CASSQGQGMNEKLFF TGCGCCAGCAGCCAAGGGCAGGGCATGAATGAAAAACTGTTTTTT
NA TRBJ1-1 NA TRBV1 CASSQDRWLRWGTEAFF TGCGCCAGCAGCCAAGATCGATGGCTTCGGTGGGGAACTGAAGCTTTCTTT
TRBD1 TRBJ2-1 few TRBV6-8 CASSPRPWGTGGNNEQFF TGTGCCAGCAGTCCCCGACCGTGGGGGACAGGGGGGAACAATGAGCAGTTCTTC
NA TRBJ1-2 once TRBV11-3 CASSPLTENYGYTF TGTGCCAGCAGCCCCTTGACGGAGAACTATGGCTACACCTTC
NA TRBJ2-7 NA TRBV6-8 CASSQGGLYEQYF TGTGCCAGCAGTCAGGGCGGGTTATACGAGCAGTACTTC
NA TRBJ1-1 NA TRBV11-3 CASSSREGPTTEAFF TGTGCCAGCAGCTCGAGGGAGGGGCCGACCACTGAAGCTTTCTTT
TRBD2 TRBJ2-1 NA TRBV5-1 CASSVMGTSGGAFNEQFF TGCGCCAGCAGCGTCATGGGCACTAGCGGGGGCGCCTTCAATGAGCAGTTCTTC
NA TRBJ1-2 NA TRBV6-8 CASSPRSPRGGYTF TGTGCCAGCAGCCCCAGGTCACCCAGAGGGGGCTACACCTTC
TRBD1 TRBJ1-1 NA TRBV4-1 CASSQDRGGVGNTEAFF TGCGCCAGCAGCCAAGATCGAGGGGGCGTTGGTAACACTGAAGCTTTCTTT
NA TRBJ1-5 NA TRBV6-7 CARHSRGRFYQPQHF TGTGCCCGACATAGTAGAGGCAGGTTTTATCAGCCCCAGCATTTT
NA TRBJ1-6 NA TRBV28 CASSFGGSPLHF TGTGCCAGCAGTTTCGGTGGGTCACCCCTCCACTTT
TRBD1 TRBJ1-3 NA TRBV19 CASSRRDRGSGNTIYF TGTGCCAGTAGTCGCCGGGACAGGGGCTCTGGAAACACCATATATTTT
TRBD1 TRBJ1-2 NA TRBV23-1 CASSQDPGGNYGYTF TGCGCCAGCAGCCAAGATCCAGGGGGTAACTATGGCTACACCTTC
TRBD2 TRBJ2-7 NA TRBV29-1 CSVHSGGSIYEQYF TGCAGCGTTCATTCGGGGGGATCCATCTACGAGCAGTACTTC
NA TRBJ1-1 NA TRBV23-1 CASSQNSGTNTEAFF TGCGCCAGCAGCCAAAACTCCGGGACAAATACTGAAGCTTTCTTT
NA TRBJ1-6 NA TRBV11-3 CASSEEQGGYNSPLHF TGTGCCAGCAGCGAAGAACAGGGTGGATATAATTCACCCCTCCACTTT
TRBD1 TRBJ2-2 NA TRBV7-6 CASSLGQATGELFF TGTGCCAGCAGCTTGGGACAGGCCACCGGGGAGCTGTTTTTT
TRBD2 TRBJ2-7 few TRBV18 CASSPELAGGTYEQYF TGTGCCAGCTCACCCGAGCTAGCGGGGGGCACCTACGAGCAGTACTTC
NA TRBJ2-7 NA TRBV7-6 CASGHTNSAPEQYF TGTGCCAGCGGTCACACGAACAGCGCCCCGGAGCAGTACTTC
TRBD1 TRBJ1-4 NA TRBV19 CASSTGAREKLFF TGTGCCAGTTCGACAGGGGCGAGAGAAAAACTGTTTTTT
TRBD2 TRBJ2-1 NA TRBV28 CASSLPGTSGGAGEQFF TGTGCCAGCAGTCTGCCCGGGACTAGCGGGGGGGCGGGTGAGCAGTTCTTC
TRBD2 TRBJ2-5 NA TRBV30 CAWNLGTSGEETQYF TGTGCCTGGAACCTCGGGACTAGCGGGGAAGAGACCCAGTACTTC
NA TRBJ1-2 NA TRBV6-8 CASSLRGGDYGYTF TGTGCCAGCAGTTTACGGGGAGGGGACTATGGCTACACCTTC
TRBD1 TRBJ2-2 NA TRBV25-1 CASSRFGQGANTGELFF TGTGCCAGCAGTCGATTCGGACAGGGGGCGAACACCGGGGAGCTGTTTTTT
NA TRBJ1-2 NA TRBV6-8 CASSSATGGGYGYTF TGTGCCAGCAGTTCTGCAACTGGCGGGGGCTATGGCTACACCTTC
TRBD1 TRBJ2-7 once TRBV7-6 CASRLGAYRGGYEQYF TGTGCCAGCAGGTTGGGAGCTTACAGGGGCGGCTACGAGCAGTACTTC
NA TRBJ1-5 NA TRBV19 CASRADYSNQPQHF TGTGCCAGTAGGGCGGATTATAGCAATCAGCCCCAGCATTTT
TRBD2 TRBJ2-5 NA TRBV5-1 CASSLALAGSQETQYF TGCGCCAGCAGCTTGGCGCTAGCGGGGTCACAAGAGACCCAGTACTTC
NA TRBJ1-2 NA TRBV28 CASSRTANYGYTF TGTGCCAGCAGCAGGACAGCTAACTATGGCTACACCTTC
TRBD1 TRBJ1-2 NA TRBV6-8 CASSAGQGVDGYTF TGTGCCAGCAGTGCGGGACAGGGGGTCGATGGCTACACCTTC
TRBD1 TRBJ1-1 NA TRBV18 CASSPNTGGITEAFF TGTGCCAGCTCACCGAATACAGGGGGCATCACTGAAGCTTTCTTT
NA TRBJ1-1 NA TRBV6-8 CASSGSGGETEAFF TGTGCCAGCAGTGGATCAGGAGGGGAAACTGAAGCTTTCTTT
NA TRBJ1-6 once TRBV11-3 CASSLEAAHSRNSPLHF TGTGCCAGCAGCTTAGAGGCCGCTCATAGCCGAAATTCACCCCTCCACTTT
NA TRBJ2-2 once TRBV11-3 CASSLVLSGSGELFF TGTGCCAGCAGCTTGGTGCTATCAGGGTCCGGGGAGCTGTTTTTT
NA TRBJ1-1 NA TRBV7-4 CASSLAGNTEAFF TGTGCCAGCAGTCTCGCTGGGAACACTGAAGCTTTCTTT
TRBD1 TRBJ2-1 NA TRBV6-8 CASSYRGTGSYNEQFF TGTGCCAGCAGTTACCGAGGGACAGGCTCCTACAATGAGCAGTTCTTC
TRBD1 TRBJ2-2 NA TRBV28 CASSWTGGWTGELFF TGTGCCAGCAGTTGGACAGGGGGCTGGACCGGGGAGCTGTTTTTT
NA TRBJ2-3 NA TRBV19 CASSTTRELGDTQYF TGTGCCAGTAGTACAACGAGAGAGCTCGGGGATACGCAGTATTTT
NA TRBJ1-2 NA TRBV19 CASSRTVNYGYTF TGTGCCAGTAGTCGGACAGTTAACTATGGCTACACCTTC
NA TRBJ1-2 NA TRBV19 CATTGPGYGYTF TGTGCCACGACGGGCCCCGGCTATGGCTACACCTTC
TRBD1 TRBJ1-2 NA TRBV6-8 CASSYRDRGRHGYTF TGTGCCAGCAGTTACCGGGACAGGGGGAGGCATGGCTACACCTTC
TRBD1 TRBJ1-2 NA TRBV29-1 CSVEERTGLYGYTF TGCAGCGTTGAAGAGCGGACAGGGCTCTATGGCTACACCTTC
NA TRBJ1-1 NA TRBV11-3 CASSLESSNTEAFF TGTGCCAGCAGCCTGGAGAGCTCGAACACTGAAGCTTTCTTT
TRBD1 TRBJ2-1 few TRBV6-8 CASSYGTGEMKRVYEQFF TGTGCCAGCAGTTACGGGACAGGGGAAATGAAACGGGTCTATGAGCAGTTCTTC
NA TRBJ2-3 NA TRBV6-8 CASSFDSLGTQYF TGTGCCAGCAGTTTTGACTCCCTAGGTACGCAGTATTTT
NA TRBJ1-5 NA TRBV19 CASSIIVGAVSNQPQHF TGTGCCAGTAGTATAATCGTCGGGGCGGTTAGCAATCAGCCCCAGCATTTT
NA TRBJ1-4 NA TRBV6-8 CATGQPNEKLFF TGTGCCACCGGACAGCCTAATGAAAAACTGTTTTTT
NA TRBJ1-4 NA TRBV28 CASSQDSNEKLFF TGTGCCAGCAGTCAAGACAGTAATGAAAAACTGTTTTTT
NA TRBJ2-1 NA TRBV6-8 CASSLQGNEQFF TGTGCCAGCAGTCTTCAGGGGAATGAGCAGTTCTTC
NA TRBJ1-2 NA TRBV29-1 CSVETGQAYGYTF TGCAGCGTTGAGACGGGACAAGCGTATGGCTACACCTTC
NA TRBJ2-5 NA TRBV25-1 CASSLEGVRETQYF TGTGCCAGCAGTCTCGAAGGGGTGCGAGAGACCCAGTACTTC